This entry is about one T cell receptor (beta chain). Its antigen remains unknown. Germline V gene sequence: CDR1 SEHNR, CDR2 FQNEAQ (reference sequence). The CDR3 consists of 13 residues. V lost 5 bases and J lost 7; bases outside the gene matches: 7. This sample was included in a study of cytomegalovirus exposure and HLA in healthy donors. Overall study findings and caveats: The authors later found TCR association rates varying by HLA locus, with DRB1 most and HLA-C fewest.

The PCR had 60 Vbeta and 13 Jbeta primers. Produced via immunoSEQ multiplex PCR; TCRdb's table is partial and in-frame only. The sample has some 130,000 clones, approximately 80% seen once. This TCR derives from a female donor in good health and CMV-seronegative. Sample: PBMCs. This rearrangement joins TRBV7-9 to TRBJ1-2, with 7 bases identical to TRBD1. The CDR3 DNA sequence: TGTGCCAGCAGCCCTTTACGGACAGGTGGCTACACCTTC. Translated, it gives CASSPLRTGGYTF.